The T cell receptor beta chain under discussion was sequenced for a study of cytomegalovirus exposure and HLA in healthy donors (dated 2017 in TCRdb). Broadly, across the study: According to an earlier analysis of around 600 of the donors, roughly 180 million T cells yielded over 90 million unique TCR beta sequences and more than 250 Gb of sequence data. Roughly 5 DR-DQ haplotypes were handled as single units for association and clustering because linkage in the cohort was strong. Using immunosequencing, the study profiled T cell repertoires from fewer than 700 subjects and related those repertoires to cytomegalovirus serostatus. An earlier analysis of around 580 of the donors used high-throughput TCR beta sequencing to judge whether each TCR beta V gene segment behaved as functional or pseudogenic. In addition to the first cohort of about 650 subjects, a separate validation cohort of 100 to 150 different subjects was used. To predict cytomegalovirus infection status, the study brought together high-throughput TCR immunosequencing, statistical association of individual TCRs with disease status, and machine learning. Every repertoire in the discovery cohort had been generated on one and the same sequencing platform. A later analysis re-analyzed previously published TCR beta repertoires from 666 donors and added high-resolution HLA genotyping to study TCR occurrence patterns. The study aimed to test whether signatures of past pathogen exposure could be identified by cataloging public T cell receptors. Among around 400 genotyped donors of the cohort, an average of approximately 200,000 unique TCR beta nucleotide sequences was sequenced per donor, of which approximately 18% were non-productive. Typing coverage differed by locus: A, B, C, DRB1 and DQB1 were typed in roughly 620-640 donors, DQA1 in approximately 520, DPA1 in 600 to 610, and DPB1 in about 450. Among the roughly 390 genotyped donors, 75% to 90% belonged to the genetic ancestry cluster associated with self-reported Caucasian donors. Both class I and class II loci were covered by HLA typing, at four-digit resolution. Roughly 300 gigabases of sequencing data and tens of millions of unique TCR sequences were included in an early release covering around 650 HLA-typed donors. In a later genetic analysis, genome-wide SNP genotypes for about three fifths of the roughly 670 donors were used, and that subset was treated as a discovery cohort. Donor age, sex, ethnicity and CMV serostatus were collected together with the repertoire data. The later analysis used no new phenotypic data to find candidate immune exposures, relying instead on TCR beta sequences and their occurrence across donors.

The cohort comprised around 690 healthy bone marrow donors. At the time of sampling, all cohort members were nominally healthy, though unrecorded immune exposures were likely present. The donor tested CMV seropositive and was one of the 289 seropositive cohort members. Each donor provided a peripheral blood sample, and peripheral blood mononuclear cells were used for TCR beta sequencing. The Qiagen DNeasy Blood Extraction Kit was used to extract genomic DNA from the blood cell samples. Overall study results and their limits: In a later analysis, some 18,000 TCR beta sequences were associated with specific HLA alleles at a false discovery rate of 0.05. Approximately 16 rarely observed V segments, including chromosome 9 orphons, were excluded from the earlier analysis of 550 to 700 of the donors because counts were too low. In a later genetic analysis, fewer N-insertions in productive TCRs were reported among donors in an Asian-associated ancestry cluster than the 666-donor mean. A further reported finding was that TCR beta sequences accurately predicted the HLA-A and HLA-B alleles for most subjects in the first cohort. In a later analysis, the rate of TCR association differed among HLA loci, with DRB1 alleles having the most associated TCRs and HLA-C alleles having the fewest. A later analysis found that HLA-associated TCR beta chains were more clonally expanded and had lower generation probabilities than equally common non-associated chains. A total of 164 TCR beta chains were listed by the study as associated with cytomegalovirus. In both the original and validation cohorts, the classifier was reported to diagnose cytomegalovirus status with high specificity and sensitivity. A later analysis reported that several top co-occurrence clusters appeared linked to parvovirus B19, influenza, CMV and Epstein-Barr virus. A cluster of highly shared sequence variants was judged likely to represent a technical artifact of the sequencing pipeline. In vitro tests confirmed that a few of the cytomegalovirus-associated TCR beta chains recognize cytomegalovirus antigens. In a later analysis, most CMV-associated TCR beta chains were found to appear HLA-restricted, with HLA associations seemingly driven largely by CMV exposure. In an earlier analysis of fewer than 700 of the donors, most TCR beta V segments appeared in productive rearrangements about 90% or about 30% of the time, broadly matching IMGT annotations. Correlated functional status among segregating V segments might reflect linkage disequilibrium, but an unknown experimental factor could not be ruled out. Only TCR beta chains were sequenced in this cohort, and the absence of alpha or paired-chain data limited detectable features. An association between a missense DCLRE1C variant and V-gene and J-gene trimming of TCR beta chains was found in a later genetic analysis and replicated in an independent cohort. HLA typing was unavailable for some donors at each locus, so association tests used only the typed subset. The only immune exposure information available for the cohort was CMV serostatus. The authors suggested that the approach could potentially be generalized to other disease states and immunological phenotypes. Some IMGT-functional V segments, including TRBV6-2 and TRBV6-3, could not be told apart with the 87-base-pair reads, so those segments were excluded. While some public TCRs were present in many individuals, most TCR sequences turned up only very rarely across donors. Strong co-occurrence of HLA alleles, especially DR and DQ, made assigning TCR associations to individual alleles difficult. Roughly uniform sequencing depth across donors was assumed in presence/absence analyses, although this assumption may not hold.

As regards this clone: The specificity of this receptor is unknown. Base-call qualities are not available, and no considerably larger clone is one nucleotide away.

The library came from the immunoSEQ multiplex PCR assay. A mixture of 60 forward primers for TCR Vbeta segments and 13 reverse primers for TCR Jbeta segments was used in the multiplex PCR. The CDR3 region of rearranged TCR beta genes was amplified from genomic DNA with a multiplex PCR assay. The Illumina HiSeq System was used to sequence the amplified TCR beta libraries as 87-base-pair reads. In the original analysis: In a later analysis, tens of millions of unique TCR beta chains were counted across the 690 or so repertoires, and about 9.9 million of these chains were shared by at least two donors. To remove PCR and sequencing errors, raw reads were error-corrected and collapsed into unique sequences using a nearest-neighbor algorithm that merged closely related sequences. Alignment of CDR3 sequences to IMGT reference sequences was used to assign V, D and J gene segments. For a sequence to be retained, at least a six-nucleotide match to both a V gene segment and a J gene segment was required. A rearrangement was called productive if the CDR3 had no stop codons and remained in frame with V and J, and every other rearrangement was called non-productive. Following IMGT convention, CDR3 was defined as the stretch from the second conserved V-encoded cysteine to the conserved J-encoded phenylalanine. The earlier analysis of about 530 of the donors excluded any sequence lacking an unambiguous match to a single V gene segment. In an earlier analysis of 587 of the donors, a V segment was called functional when productive rearrangements were above 56.7%, and segregating when the standard deviation between donors exceeded 5%. A statistical classification framework was built to diagnose cytomegalovirus status from the catalog of TCR beta chain sequences. In a later analysis, V and J genes were assigned by comparing TCR nucleotide sequences against IMGT/GENE-DB human TR gene sequences. A later analysis assigned CDR3 sequences and most-parsimonious VDJ recombination scenarios with the TCRdist pipeline. In a later analysis, each TCR beta chain was defined by its CDR3 amino acid sequence together with its V-gene family, and reads without a unique V-gene family were excluded. To address suspected cross-contamination and a sequencing artifact, a later analysis removed over 500 highly shared, low-generation-probability nucleotide sequences. A later analysis calculated a clonal expansion index for each public chain from normalized within-repertoire ranks of inferred template counts. In a later analysis, generation probabilities were computed with a VDJ recombination model fitted to out-of-frame rearrangements, and the resulting probabilities were checked against IGoR. In a later analysis, hypergeometric tests were used to score TCR-TCR, TCR-HLA and TCR-CMV co-occurrence, with a repertoire-size bias correction applied to TCR pairs. To estimate false discovery rates, a later analysis permuted the HLA or CMV assignments 20 times. In a later analysis, co-occurring TCRs were grouped using DBSCAN, and TCRdist sequence similarity was added for clustering within HLA-allele-positive subsets. For co-occurrence clustering, repertoires with fewer than 30,000 or more than 120,000 public chains were excluded, along with five or six repertoires with anomalous nucleotide sharing. TCRdb obtained this table from immuneACCESS and retained in-frame rearrangements with V and J assigned. These tables miss some clones; where compared with another copy, unresolved V genes account for less than half of the shortfall, and the remainder is unexplained. Clone size and the V and J calls come from that table; the DNA yielded D and trimming. Within this sample are 150,000 to 200,000 clones, with more than 75% of them counted one time only. The ten largest make up about 9.5% of the sample.

V loses 0 bases of germline sequence and J loses 1 base, and the interval between the two ends is 7 bases. The germline V gene gives CDR1 as MNHNS and CDR2 as SASEGT. There are 14 amino acids in the CDR3, from cysteine to phenylalanine inclusive. The retained sequence is limited to the CDR3, 42 bases, with the frame set at the first base. The rearranged chain carries TRBV6-1 and TRBJ2-7, with TRBD2 perhaps the D gene, on 6 matching bases. The receptor's source is a man in his late teens or twenties in good health and CMV-seropositive. Material for sequencing was PBMCs. The CDR3 reads as follows: CASSEAGTSYEQYF. The bases read TGTGCCAGCAGTGAAGCGGGGACTTCCTACGAGCAGTACTTC.